Following are 3 T cell receptor beta chains from one sample sequenced in a study of T cell repertoires in cytomegalovirus infection. These receptors' targets are unknown. TCRdb called the reads again in MiXCR, with one record for every CDR3 protein. The repertoire holds about 700,000 distinct CDR3 sequences, with around a third as singletons. Material: cultured PBMCs, obtained from culture after CMV antigen stimulation. The receptors originated from a human donor in good health (CMV status not recorded). Some clones in this sample may be carry-over from other donors' samples.

In this sample, this clonotype turned up a few times. CDR3 sequence reads: CASSFTRYTYEQYF. The CDR3 DNA is TGTGCCAGCAGTTTTACGAGGTACACCTACGAGCAGTACTTC. The rearrangement links TRBV28 to TRBJ2-7; D is undetermined. The CDR3 is 14 residues long. Trimming removed 3 bases from V and 2 bases from J, with 11 bases in between. CDR1 MDHEN and CDR2 SYDVKM come from the germline V gene.

This clonotype was found a few times. The V and J genes are TRBV12-3 or TRBV12-4 and TRBJ2-3; 8 positions match TRBD2. The V and J ends lost 6 bases and 6 bases, in that order; junction bases with no gene match: 8. This CDR3 has 14 residues. CDR3 sequence: CASSPLAAGDTQYF. The CDR3, as DNA: TGTGCCAGCAGCCCACTAGCGGCCGGGGATACGCAGTATTTT.

The rearrangement links TRBV20-1 to TRBJ1-1; maybe TRBD1 (6 bases). The ends were cut back, 6 bases at V and 4 bases at J, with 18 bases in the middle. The V gene's germline CDR1 is DFQATT and CDR2 SNEGSKA (reference sequence). CDR3 length equals 14 residues. In DNA form, the CDR3 reads TGCAGTGCCCCCAAACAGGGTATGGGCACTGAAGCTTTCTTT. Amino acid sequence: CSAPKQGMGTEAFF.